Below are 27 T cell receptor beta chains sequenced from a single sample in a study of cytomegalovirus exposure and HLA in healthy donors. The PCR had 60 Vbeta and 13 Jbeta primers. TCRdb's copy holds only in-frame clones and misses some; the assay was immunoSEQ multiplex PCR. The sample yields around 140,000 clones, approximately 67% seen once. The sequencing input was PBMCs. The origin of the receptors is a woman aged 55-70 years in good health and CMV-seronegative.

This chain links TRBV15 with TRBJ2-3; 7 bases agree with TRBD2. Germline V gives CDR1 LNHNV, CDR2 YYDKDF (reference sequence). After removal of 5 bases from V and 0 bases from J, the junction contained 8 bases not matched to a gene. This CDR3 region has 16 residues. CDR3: CATSPHGGGSTDTQYF. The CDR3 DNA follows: TGTGCCACCAGCCCACATGGGGGGGGAAGCACAGATACGCAGTATTTT.

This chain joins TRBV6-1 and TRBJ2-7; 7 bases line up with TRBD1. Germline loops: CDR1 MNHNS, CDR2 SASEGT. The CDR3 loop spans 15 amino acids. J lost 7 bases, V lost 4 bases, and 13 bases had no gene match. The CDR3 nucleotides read TGTGCCAGCAGTGCCTTGAGGGGGCGGCTATGGGAGCAGTACTTC. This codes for CASSALRGRLWEQYF.

This CDR3 reads CASMGDYNSPLHF. The DNA of the CDR3 is TGTGCCAGTATGGGCGACTATAATTCACCCCTCCACTTT. The chain carries TRBV19 and TRBJ1-6; D call uncertain. Deletions cut 7 bases from V and 3 bases from J, with 7 bases between. The CDR3 consists of 13 residues. Germline V CDR1 and CDR2: LNHDA, SQIVND (reference sequence).

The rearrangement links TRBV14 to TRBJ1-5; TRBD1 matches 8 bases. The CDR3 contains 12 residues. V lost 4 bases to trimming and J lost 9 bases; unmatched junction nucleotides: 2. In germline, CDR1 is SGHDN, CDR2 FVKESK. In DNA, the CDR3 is TGTGCCAGCAGCCTTGACAGGGGGCCCCAGCATTTT. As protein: CASSLDRGPQHF. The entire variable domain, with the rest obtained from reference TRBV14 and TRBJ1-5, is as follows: EAGVTQFPSHSVIEKGQTVTLRCDPISGHDNLYWYRRVMGKEIKFLLHFVKESKQDESGMPNNRFLAERTGGTYSTLKVQPAELEDSGVYFCASSLDRGPQHFGDGTRLSIL.

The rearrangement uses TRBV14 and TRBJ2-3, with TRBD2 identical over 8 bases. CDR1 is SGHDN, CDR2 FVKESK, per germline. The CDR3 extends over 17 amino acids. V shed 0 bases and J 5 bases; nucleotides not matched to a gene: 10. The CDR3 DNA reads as TGTGCCAGCAGCCAAGATCTCGACGGGAGGGCCGGAGATACGCAGTATTTT. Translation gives CASSQDLDGRAGDTQYF.

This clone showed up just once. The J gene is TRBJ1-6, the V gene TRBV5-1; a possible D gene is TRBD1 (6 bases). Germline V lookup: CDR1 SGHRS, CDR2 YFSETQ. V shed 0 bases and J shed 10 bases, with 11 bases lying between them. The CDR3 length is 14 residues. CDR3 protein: CASSLDTGYSPLHF. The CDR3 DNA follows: TGCGCCAGCAGCTTGGATACAGGGTACTCACCCCTCCACTTT.

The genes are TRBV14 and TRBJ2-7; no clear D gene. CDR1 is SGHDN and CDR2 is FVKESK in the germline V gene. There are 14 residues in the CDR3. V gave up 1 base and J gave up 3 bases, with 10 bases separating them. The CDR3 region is CASSQGRRNYEQYF. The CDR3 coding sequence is TGTGCCAGCAGCCAAGGGCGGCGGAACTACGAGCAGTACTTC.

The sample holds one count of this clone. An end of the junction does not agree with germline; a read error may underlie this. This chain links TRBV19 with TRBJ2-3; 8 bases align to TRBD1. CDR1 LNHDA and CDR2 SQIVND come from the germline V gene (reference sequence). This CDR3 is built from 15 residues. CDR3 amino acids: CASSRQGIGTDMQYF. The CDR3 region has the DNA TGTGCCAGTAGCCGACAGGGGATCGGCACAGATATGCAGTATTTT.

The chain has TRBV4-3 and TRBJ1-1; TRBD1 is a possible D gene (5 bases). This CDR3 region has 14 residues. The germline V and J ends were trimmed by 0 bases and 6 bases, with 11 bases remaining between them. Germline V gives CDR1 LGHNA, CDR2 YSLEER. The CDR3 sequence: CASSQEGVSAEAFF. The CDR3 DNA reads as TGCGCCAGCAGCCAAGAAGGGGTTTCCGCTGAAGCTTTCTTT.

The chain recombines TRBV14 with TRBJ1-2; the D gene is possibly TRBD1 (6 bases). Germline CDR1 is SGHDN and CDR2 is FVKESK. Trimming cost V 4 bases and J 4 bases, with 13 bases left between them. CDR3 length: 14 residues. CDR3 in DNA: TGTGCCAGCAGCCCGGGGGGGCGAAGCTATGGCTACACCTTC. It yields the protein CASSPGGRSYGYTF.

The CDR3 region is CASSPQGLTSYEQYF. The CDR3 nucleotides read TGTGCCAGCAGCCCTCAAGGACTGACTTCCTACGAGCAGTACTTC. V usage is TRBV5-4 and J usage is TRBJ2-7; the D gene is possibly TRBD2 (5 bases). CDR3 length equals 15 residues. Germline loops: CDR1 SGHNT, CDR2 YYREEE (reference sequence). V was pared by 4 bases and J by 1 base, with 15 bases between.

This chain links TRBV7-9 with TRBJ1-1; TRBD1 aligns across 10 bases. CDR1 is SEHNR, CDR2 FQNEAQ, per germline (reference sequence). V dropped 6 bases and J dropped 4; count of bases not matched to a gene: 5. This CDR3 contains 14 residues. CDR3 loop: CASSQGQGVTEAFF. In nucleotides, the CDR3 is TGTGCCAGCAGTCAAGGACAGGGGGTCACTGAAGCTTTCTTT.

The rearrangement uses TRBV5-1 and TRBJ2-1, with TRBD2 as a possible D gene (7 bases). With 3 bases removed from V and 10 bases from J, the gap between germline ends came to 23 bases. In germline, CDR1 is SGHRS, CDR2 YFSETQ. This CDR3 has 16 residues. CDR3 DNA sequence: TGCGCCAGCAGCTCACAGTTGGGGAGGGGGAACGGGGAGCAGTTCTTC. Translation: CASSSQLGRGNGEQFF. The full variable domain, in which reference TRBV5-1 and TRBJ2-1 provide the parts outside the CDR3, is KAGVTQTPRYLIKTRGQQVTLSCSPISGHRSVSWYQQTPGQGLQFLFEYFSETQRNKGNFPGRFSGRQFSNSRSEMNVSTLELGDSALYLCASSSQLGRGNGEQFFGPGTRLTVL.

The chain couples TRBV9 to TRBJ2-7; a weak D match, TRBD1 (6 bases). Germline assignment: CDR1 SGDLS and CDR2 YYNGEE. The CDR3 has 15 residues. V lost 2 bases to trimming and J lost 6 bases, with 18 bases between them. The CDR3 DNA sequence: TGTGCCAGCAGCGTGTCCGGGACACGGACTTCCGAGCAGTACTTC. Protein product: CASSVSGTRTSEQYF.

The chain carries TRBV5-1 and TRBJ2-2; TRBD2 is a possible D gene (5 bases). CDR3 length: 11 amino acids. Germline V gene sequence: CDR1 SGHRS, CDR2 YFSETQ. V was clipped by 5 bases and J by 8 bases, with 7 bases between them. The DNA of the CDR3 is TGCGCCAGCAGGTCGGGGGGGGAGCTGTTTTTT. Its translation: CASRSGGELFF.

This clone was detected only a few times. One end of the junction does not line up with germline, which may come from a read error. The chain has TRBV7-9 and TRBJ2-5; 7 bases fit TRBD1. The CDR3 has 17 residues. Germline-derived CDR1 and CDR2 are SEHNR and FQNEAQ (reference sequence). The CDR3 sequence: CSSSLATGVGTQETQYF. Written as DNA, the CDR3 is TGTTCCAGCAGCTTAGCCACAGGGGTTGGCACCCAAGAGACCCAGTACTTC.

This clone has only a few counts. CDR3 DNA: TGTGTCAGAAGCTCCCGTACTCCCGCGGACTACACCTTC. Amino acids: CVRSSRTPADYTF. The rearrangement uses TRBV7-5 and TRBJ1-2. TRBV7-5 is a documented pseudogene. The CDR3 sequence is 13 residues long.

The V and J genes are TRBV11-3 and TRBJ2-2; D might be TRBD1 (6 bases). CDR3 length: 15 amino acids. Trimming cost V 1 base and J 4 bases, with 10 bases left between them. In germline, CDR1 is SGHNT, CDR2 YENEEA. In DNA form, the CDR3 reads TGTGCCAGCAGCTTAGGCAGGGGTCCCACCGGGGAGCTGTTTTTT. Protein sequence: CASSLGRGPTGELFF.

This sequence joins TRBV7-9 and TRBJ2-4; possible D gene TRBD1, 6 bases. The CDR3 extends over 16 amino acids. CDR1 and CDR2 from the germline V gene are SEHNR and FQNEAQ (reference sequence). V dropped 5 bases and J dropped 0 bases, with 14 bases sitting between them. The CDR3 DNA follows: TGTGCCAGCAGCCCCCGGGCAGGGGTAGCCAAAAACATTCAGTACTTC. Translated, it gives CASSPRAGVAKNIQYF.

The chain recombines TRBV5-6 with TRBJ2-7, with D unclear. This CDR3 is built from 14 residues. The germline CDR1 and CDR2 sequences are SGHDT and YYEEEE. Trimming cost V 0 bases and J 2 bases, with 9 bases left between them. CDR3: CASSLDAGTYEQYF. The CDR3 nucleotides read TGTGCCAGCAGCTTGGACGCAGGAACCTACGAGCAGTACTTC. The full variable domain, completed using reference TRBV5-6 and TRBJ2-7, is DAGVTQSPTHLIKTRGQQVTLRCSPKSGHDTVSWYQQALGQGPQFIFQYYEEEERQRGNFPDRFSGHQFPNYSSELNVNALLLGDSALYLCASSLDAGTYEQYFGPGTRLTVT.

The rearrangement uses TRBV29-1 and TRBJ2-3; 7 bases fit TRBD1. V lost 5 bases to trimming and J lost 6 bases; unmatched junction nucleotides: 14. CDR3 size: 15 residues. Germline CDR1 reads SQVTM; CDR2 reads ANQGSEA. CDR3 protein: CSVIQSDRAIDTQYF. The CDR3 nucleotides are TGCAGCGTTATCCAATCCGACAGGGCAATCGATACGCAGTATTTT.

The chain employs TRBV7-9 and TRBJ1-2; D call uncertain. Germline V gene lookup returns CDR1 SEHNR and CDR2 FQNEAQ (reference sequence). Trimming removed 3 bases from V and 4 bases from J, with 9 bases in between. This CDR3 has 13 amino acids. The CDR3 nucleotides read TGTGCCAGCAGCTTGGTTCAGTCCTATGGCTACACCTTC. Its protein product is CASSLVQSYGYTF.

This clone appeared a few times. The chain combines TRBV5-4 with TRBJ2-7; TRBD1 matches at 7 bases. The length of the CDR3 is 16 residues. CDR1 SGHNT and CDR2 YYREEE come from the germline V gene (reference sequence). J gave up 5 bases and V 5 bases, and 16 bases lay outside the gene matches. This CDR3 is CASSPKTGSVTDEQYF. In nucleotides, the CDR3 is TGTGCCAGCAGTCCTAAGACAGGGAGCGTAACGGACGAGCAGTACTTC.

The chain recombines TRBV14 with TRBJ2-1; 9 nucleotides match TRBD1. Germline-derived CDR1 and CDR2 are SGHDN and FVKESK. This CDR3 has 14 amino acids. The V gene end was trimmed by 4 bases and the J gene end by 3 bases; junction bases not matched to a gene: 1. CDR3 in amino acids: CASSRGQGYNEQFF. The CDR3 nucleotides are TGTGCCAGCAGCCGGGGACAGGGCTACAATGAGCAGTTCTTC.

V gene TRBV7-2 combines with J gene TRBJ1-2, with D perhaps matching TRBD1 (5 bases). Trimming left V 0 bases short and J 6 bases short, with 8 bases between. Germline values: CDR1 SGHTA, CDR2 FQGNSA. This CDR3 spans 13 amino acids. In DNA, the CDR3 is TGTGCCAGCAGCTTAGCGCGGGGGAATGGCTACACCTTC. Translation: CASSLARGNGYTF.

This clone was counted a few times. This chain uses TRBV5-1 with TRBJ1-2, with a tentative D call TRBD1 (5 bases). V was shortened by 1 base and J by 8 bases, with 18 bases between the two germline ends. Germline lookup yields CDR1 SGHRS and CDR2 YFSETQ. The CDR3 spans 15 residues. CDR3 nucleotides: TGCGCCAGCAGCTTGAATGTCAGGGCCGTAAGGGGCTACACCTTC. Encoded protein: CASSLNVRAVRGYTF.

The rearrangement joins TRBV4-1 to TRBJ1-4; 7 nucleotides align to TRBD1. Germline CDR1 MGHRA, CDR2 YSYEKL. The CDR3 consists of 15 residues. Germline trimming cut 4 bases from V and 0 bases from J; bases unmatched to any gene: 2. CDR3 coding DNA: TGCGCCAGCAGCCTGGACAGGTCAACTAATGAAAAACTGTTTTTT. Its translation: CASSLDRSTNEKLFF.